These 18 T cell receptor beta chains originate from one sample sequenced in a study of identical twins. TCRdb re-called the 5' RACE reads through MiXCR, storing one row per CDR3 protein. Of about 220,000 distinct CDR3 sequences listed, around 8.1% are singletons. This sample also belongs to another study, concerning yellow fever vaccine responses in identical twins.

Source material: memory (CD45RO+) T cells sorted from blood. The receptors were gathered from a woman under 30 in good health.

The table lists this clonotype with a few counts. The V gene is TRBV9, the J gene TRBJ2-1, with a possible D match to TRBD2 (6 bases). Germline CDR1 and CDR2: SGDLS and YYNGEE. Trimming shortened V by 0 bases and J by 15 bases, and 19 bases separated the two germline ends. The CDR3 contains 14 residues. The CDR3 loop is CASSVEVGGTPSFF. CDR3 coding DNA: TGTGCCAGCAGCGTAGAGGTTGGCGGGACGCCTTCGTTCTTC.

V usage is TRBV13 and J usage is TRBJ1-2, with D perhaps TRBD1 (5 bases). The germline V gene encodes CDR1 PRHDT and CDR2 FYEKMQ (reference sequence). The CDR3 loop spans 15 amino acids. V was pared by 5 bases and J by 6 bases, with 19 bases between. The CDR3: CASSPGHVRSHGYTF. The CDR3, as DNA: TGTGCCAGCAGCCCCGGACACGTTCGAAGTCATGGCTACACCTTC.

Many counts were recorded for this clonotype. The CDR3 spells CASSDGLWGNEQFF. Here the CDR3 DNA reads TGTGCCAGCAGTGACGGGTTATGGGGCAATGAGCAGTTCTTC. The genes are TRBV6-4 and TRBJ2-1, with D unresolved. The CDR3 sequence is 14 residues long. V lost 2 bases and J lost 6, with 11 bases in between. CDR1 is MRHNA and CDR2 is SNTAGT in the germline V gene.

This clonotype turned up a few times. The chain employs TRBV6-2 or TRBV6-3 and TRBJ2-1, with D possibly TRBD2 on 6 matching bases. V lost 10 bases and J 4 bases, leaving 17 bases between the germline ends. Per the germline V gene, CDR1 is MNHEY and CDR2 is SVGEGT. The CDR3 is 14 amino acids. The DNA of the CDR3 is TGTGCCACGGGCCTTTTAGCGGATTACAATGAGCAGTTCTTC. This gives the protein CATGLLADYNEQFF.

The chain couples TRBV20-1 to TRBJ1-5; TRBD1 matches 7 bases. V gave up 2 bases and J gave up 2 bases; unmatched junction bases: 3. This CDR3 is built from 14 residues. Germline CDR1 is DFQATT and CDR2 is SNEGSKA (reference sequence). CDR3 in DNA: TGCAGTGCTAGAAAAGACAGGGGCAATCAGCCCCAGCATTTT. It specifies CSARKDRGNQPQHF.

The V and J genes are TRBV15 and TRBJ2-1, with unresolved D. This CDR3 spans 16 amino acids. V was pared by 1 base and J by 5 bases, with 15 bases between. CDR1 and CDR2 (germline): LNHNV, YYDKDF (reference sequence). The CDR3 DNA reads TGTGCCACCAGCAGAGGGAACGGGCGGTCACACAATGAGCAGTTCTTC. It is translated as CATSRGNGRSHNEQFF. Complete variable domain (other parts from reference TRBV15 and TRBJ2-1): DAMVIQNPRYQVTQFGKPVTLSCSQTLNHNVMYWYQQKSSQAPKLLFHYYDKDFNNEADTPDNFQSRRPNTSFCFLDIRSPGLGDTAMYLCATSRGNGRSHNEQFFGPGTRLTVL.

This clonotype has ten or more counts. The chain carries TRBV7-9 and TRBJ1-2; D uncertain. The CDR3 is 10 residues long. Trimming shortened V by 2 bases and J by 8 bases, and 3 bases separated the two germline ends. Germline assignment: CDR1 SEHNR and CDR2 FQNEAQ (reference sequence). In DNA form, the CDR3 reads TGTGCCAGCAGCTTATACGGCTACACCTTC. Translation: CASSLYGYTF.

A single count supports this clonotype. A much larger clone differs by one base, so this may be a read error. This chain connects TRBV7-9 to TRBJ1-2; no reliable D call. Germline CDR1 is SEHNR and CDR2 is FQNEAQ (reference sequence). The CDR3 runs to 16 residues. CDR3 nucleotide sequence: TGTGCCAGCAGCTTAGGGCAGGTGACTATCTACTATGGCCACACCTTC. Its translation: CASSLGQVTIYYGHTF.

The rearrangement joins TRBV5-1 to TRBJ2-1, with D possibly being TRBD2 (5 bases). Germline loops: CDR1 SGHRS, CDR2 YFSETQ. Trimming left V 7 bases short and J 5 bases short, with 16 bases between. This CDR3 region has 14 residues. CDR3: CASALLDGNNEQFF. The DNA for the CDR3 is TGCGCCAGCGCGTTACTGGACGGGAACAATGAGCAGTTCTTC. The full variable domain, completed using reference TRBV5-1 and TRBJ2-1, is KAGVTQTPRYLIKTRGQQVTLSCSPISGHRSVSWYQQTPGQGLQFLFEYFSETQRNKGNFPGRFSGRQFSNSRSEMNVSTLELGDSALYLCASALLDGNNEQFFGPGTRLTVL.

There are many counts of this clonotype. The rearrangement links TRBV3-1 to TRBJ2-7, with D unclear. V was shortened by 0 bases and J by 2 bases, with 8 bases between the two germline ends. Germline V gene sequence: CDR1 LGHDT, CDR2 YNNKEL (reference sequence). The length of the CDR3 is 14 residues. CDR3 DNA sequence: TGTGCCAGCAGCCAAGAAACTTTAACCTACGAGCAGTACTTC. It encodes CASSQETLTYEQYF.

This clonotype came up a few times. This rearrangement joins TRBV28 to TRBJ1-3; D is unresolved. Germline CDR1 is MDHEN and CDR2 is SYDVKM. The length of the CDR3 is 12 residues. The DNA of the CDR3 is TGTGTTACGCAAAGCTCTGGAAACACCATATATTTT. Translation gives CVTQSSGNTIYF.

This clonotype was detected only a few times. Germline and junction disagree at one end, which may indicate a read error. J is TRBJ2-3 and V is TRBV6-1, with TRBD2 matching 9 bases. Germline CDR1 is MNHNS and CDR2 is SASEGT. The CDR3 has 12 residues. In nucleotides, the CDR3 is TGCAATAGCGGGAGTGAAGAAGATACGCAGTATTTT. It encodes CNSGSEEDTQYF.

The CDR3 protein is CASSGTGTSGGNEQFF. The CDR3 DNA reads TGTGCCAGCAGTGGAACCGGGACTAGCGGGGGGAATGAGCAGTTCTTC. V usage is TRBV6-4 and J usage is TRBJ2-1; 15 bases line up with TRBD2. The germline V gene has CDR1 MRHNA and CDR2 SNTAGT. The junction had 5 bases not matched to a gene; V was cut back by 4 bases and J by 7 bases. CDR3 size: 16 residues.

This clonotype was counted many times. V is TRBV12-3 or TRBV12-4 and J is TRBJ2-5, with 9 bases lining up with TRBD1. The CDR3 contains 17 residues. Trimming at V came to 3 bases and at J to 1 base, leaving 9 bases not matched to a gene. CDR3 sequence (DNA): TGTGCCAGCAGTTTGGGGCCGGGACAGGGTTCCCAAGAGACCCAGTACTTC. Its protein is CASSLGPGQGSQETQYF.

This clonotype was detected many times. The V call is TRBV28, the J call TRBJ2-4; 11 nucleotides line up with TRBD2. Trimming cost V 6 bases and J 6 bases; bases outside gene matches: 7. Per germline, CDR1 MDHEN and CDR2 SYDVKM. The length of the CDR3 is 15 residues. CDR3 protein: CASRIAGGPANIQYF. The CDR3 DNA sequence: TGTGCCAGCAGAATAGCGGGAGGGCCCGCAAACATTCAGTACTTC.

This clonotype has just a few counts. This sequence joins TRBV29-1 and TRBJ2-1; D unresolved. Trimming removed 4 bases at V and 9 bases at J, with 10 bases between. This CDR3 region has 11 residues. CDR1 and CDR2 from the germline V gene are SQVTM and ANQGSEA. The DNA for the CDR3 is TGCAGCGTTGGAACAATCAGTGAGCAGTTCTTC. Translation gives CSVGTISEQFF.

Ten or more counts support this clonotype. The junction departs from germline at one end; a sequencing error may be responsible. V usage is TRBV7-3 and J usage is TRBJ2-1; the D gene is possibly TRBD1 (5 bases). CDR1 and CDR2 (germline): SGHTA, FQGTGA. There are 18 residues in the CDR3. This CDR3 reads CASSLTYSGSAVGNEQFF. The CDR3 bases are TGTGCCAGCAGCCTAACGTATTCAGGGTCAGCTGTAGGGAATGAGCAGTTCTTC.

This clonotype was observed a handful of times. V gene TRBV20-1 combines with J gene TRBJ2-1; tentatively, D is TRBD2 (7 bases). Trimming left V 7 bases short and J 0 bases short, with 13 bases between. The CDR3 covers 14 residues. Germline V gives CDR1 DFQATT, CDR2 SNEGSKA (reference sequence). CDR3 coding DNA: TGCAGTGTTGCGGGGGCCGCCTCCTACAATGAGCAGTTCTTC. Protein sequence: CSVAGAASYNEQFF.